These 4 T cell receptor beta chains came from one sample sequenced in a study of blood T cell repertoires in COVID-19. The table came from immunoSEQ multiplex PCR; TCRdb's copy has only in-frame clones and leaves some out. The repertoire holds under 350,000 clones, with around 92% as singletons. What was sequenced was PBMCs or T cells enriched from blood (not recorded which). The receptor set was obtained from a woman in her fifties or sixties who had recovered from COVID-19.

J is TRBJ2-5 and V is TRBV5-4, with TRBD2 matching 12 bases. The germline V gene encodes CDR1 SGHNT and CDR2 YYREEE (reference sequence). The CDR3 has 15 amino acids. V was pared by 3 bases and J by 4 bases, with 4 bases of the junction left unmatched. CDR3 residues: CASSSRLAGAETQYF. The CDR3 region has the DNA TGTGCCAGCAGCTCCCGACTAGCGGGAGCAGAGACCCAGTACTTC.

This clone has a single count. V is TRBV13 and J is TRBJ1-1; unclear D gene. Germline V CDR1 and CDR2: PRHDT, FYEKMQ (reference sequence). This CDR3 has 11 amino acids. Between the trimmed V and J ends, which lost 4 bases and 3 bases, there was a span of 3 bases. The DNA for the CDR3 is TGTGCCAGCAGCTCTTACACTGAAGCTTTCTTT. Amino acid sequence: CASSSYTEAFF.

This chain links TRBV2 with TRBJ1-2, with unresolved D. The CDR3 length is 13 residues. CDR1 is SNHLY and CDR2 is FYNNEI in the germline V gene. V was clipped by 10 bases and J by 1 base, with 13 bases between them. CDR3 DNA: TGTGCCACCAAACCGGGGATTAACTATGGCTACACCTTC. Amino acid sequence: CATKPGINYGYTF.

For the CDR3, the DNA is TGTGCCAGCAGCCAGCGTAGCGGGGGGCCTACTACCTCCTACGAGCAGTACTTC. It specifies CASSQRSGGPTTSYEQYF. The J gene is TRBJ2-7, the V gene TRBV11-3; 10 bases agree with TRBD2. V lost 5 bases and J lost 0; bases outside the gene matches: 13. CDR3 length: 18 residues. The germline V gene encodes CDR1 SGHNT and CDR2 YENEEA.